Presented here are 11 T cell receptor beta chains from one specimen sequenced in a study of cytomegalovirus exposure and HLA in healthy donors. The PCR contained 60 Vbeta and 13 Jbeta primers. Produced via immunoSEQ multiplex PCR; TCRdb's table is partial and in-frame only. The sample lists 60,000 to 70,000 clones; approximately 60% were seen once. Sequences were obtained from PBMCs. The receptors were gathered from a woman between 45 and 60 years old in good health and CMV-seronegative.

On this clone: The junction departs from the called germline gene at one end, perhaps through a read error. The J gene is TRBJ2-7, the V gene TRBV5-1; D remains unclear. There are 17 residues in the CDR3. CDR1 and CDR2 from the germline V gene are SGHRS and YFSETQ. CDR3 in amino acids: CVSSSTFAAKASHEQYF. The CDR3 DNA is TGCGTCAGCAGCTCCACTTTTGCGGCCAAAGCGAGCCACGAGCAGTACTTC.

The chain has TRBV28 and TRBJ1-5; D possibly corresponds to TRBD1 (5 bases). Germline CDR1 and CDR2: MDHEN and SYDVKM. CDR3 length: 14 residues. V lost 7 bases and J lost 9, with 19 bases in between. CDR3 in amino acids: CASTTPLGGRPQHF. For the CDR3, the DNA is TGTGCCAGCACCACCCCACTGGGGGGTCGGCCCCAGCATTTT. The full variable domain, rest sourced from reference TRBV28 and TRBJ1-5, is DVKVTQSSRYLVKRTGEKVFLECVQDMDHENMFWYRQDPGLGLRLIYFSYDVKMKEKGDIPEGYSVSREKKERFSLILESASTNQTSMYLCASTTPLGGRPQHFGDGTRLSIL.

The chain has TRBV7-2 and TRBJ1-2; 7 nucleotides align to TRBD1. This CDR3 has 14 amino acids. V dropped 5 bases and J dropped 6; count of bases not matched to a gene: 9. The V gene's germline CDR1 is SGHTA and CDR2 FQGNSA. The CDR3 DNA is TGTGCCAGCAGCGCTCGACAGGGTCGAGATGGCTACACCTTC. Its translation: CASSARQGRDGYTF.

This clone was counted a single time. The chain combines TRBV5-1 with TRBJ2-1; 14 bases agree with TRBD2. Germline values: CDR1 SGHRS, CDR2 YFSETQ. The CDR3 length is 15 residues. V lost 0 bases to trimming and J lost 7 bases; unmatched junction nucleotides: 0. In nucleotides, the CDR3 is TGCGCCAGCAGCTTGGGACTAGCGGGAGGGAATGAGCAGTTCTTC. Protein: CASSLGLAGGNEQFF.

This clone was detected only once. The genes are TRBV9 and TRBJ2-1; 8 bases map to TRBD2. The trim removed 5 bases at V and 8 bases at J, leaving 15 bases unmatched. CDR1 and CDR2 from the germline V gene are SGDLS and YYNGEE. The CDR3 extends over 16 amino acids. The CDR3 reads CASSPVSGSSVYEQFF. CDR3 nucleotide sequence: TGTGCCAGCAGTCCTGTAAGCGGGAGTTCGGTCTATGAGCAGTTCTTC.

This clone appeared a few times. The chain links TRBV28 to TRBJ2-7, with D unclear. This CDR3 contains 12 residues. Germline V gives CDR1 MDHEN, CDR2 SYDVKM. The V end lost 2 bases, the J end lost 3 bases, and 5 bases lay between the germline ends. This chain's CDR3 is CASSLDNYEQYF. In DNA form, the CDR3 reads TGTGCCAGCAGTTTAGACAACTACGAGCAGTACTTC. Filled out from reference TRBV28 and TRBJ2-7, the complete variable domain reads DVKVTQSSRYLVKRTGEKVFLECVQDMDHENMFWYRQDPGLGLRLIYFSYDVKMKEKGDIPEGYSVSREKKERFSLILESASTNQTSMYLCASSLDNYEQYFGPGTRLTVT.

The chain recombines TRBV5-1 with TRBJ1-2, with 7 nucleotides matching TRBD1. After removal of 4 bases from V and 4 bases from J, the junction contained 7 bases not matched to a gene. The CDR3 is 14 amino acids. Per the germline V gene, CDR1 is SGHRS and CDR2 is YFSETQ. CDR3 sequence reads: CASSPDRATYGYTF. Written as DNA, the CDR3 is TGCGCCAGCAGCCCAGACAGGGCGACCTATGGCTACACCTTC.

This clone came up once. V gene TRBV9 combines with J gene TRBJ1-2; D is perhaps TRBD1 (5 bases). This CDR3 region has 15 residues. From germline, CDR1 is SGDLS and CDR2 YYNGEE. Trimming cost V 1 base and J 0 bases, with 10 bases left between them. For the CDR3, the DNA is TGTGCCAGCAGCGTACGGGGGGACGCTAACTATGGCTACACCTTC. Translated, it gives CASSVRGDANYGYTF.

The chain recombines TRBV30 with TRBJ2-3, with 9 positions matching TRBD2. This CDR3 is built from 15 residues. The germline V gene has CDR1 GTSNPN and CDR2 SVGIG (reference sequence). J gave up 4 bases and V 2 bases, and 7 bases lay outside the gene matches. The CDR3 loop reads CAWSRVAGVSDTQYF. DNA of the CDR3: TGTGCCTGGAGTAGGGTAGCGGGAGTATCAGATACGCAGTATTTT.

This clone was detected once. The gene calls are TRBV7-3 and TRBJ2-2, with D perhaps matching TRBD2 (6 bases). CDR3 length: 16 amino acids. Deletions cut 3 bases from V and 6 bases from J, with 17 bases between. Germline lookup yields CDR1 SGHTA and CDR2 FQGTGA. The CDR3, as DNA: TGTGCCAGCAGCTTGGGGGACTCCGGCCTCGCCGGGGAGCTGTTTTTT. As protein: CASSLGDSGLAGELFF.

The chain combines TRBV4-3 with TRBJ1-2; D is uncertain. Germline CDR1 is LGHNA and CDR2 is YSLEER. The CDR3 loop spans 14 amino acids. The V gene lost 8 bases and the J gene lost 2 bases, with 15 bases spanning the gap. The CDR3 coding sequence is TGCGCCAGCTCGAGGGCTCAGGAGAACTATGGCTACACCTTC. Translated, it gives CASSRAQENYGYTF.